This TCR beta chain was recorded in a study of shared clonotypes between healthy human individuals. CDR3 length: 14 amino acids. Trimming at V came to 2 bases and at J to 3 bases, leaving 3 bases not matched to a gene. Germline loops: CDR1 MDHEN, CDR2 SYDVKM. Per the study methods: Quality scores were absent from the junction-only immunoSEQ sequences, so filtering differed. Using immunoSEQ multiplex PCR, the repertoire was profiled, and TCRdb retains in-frame clones only, with some absent. V, J and clone size reflect that table, while D and trimming were determined from the DNA. In the table there are some 2 million clones, about 95% of which are singletons. Naive CD8 isolation took CD45RO-negative cells positively selected for CCR7 and excluded terminally differentiated effector memory CD45RA+ cells. Healthy HIV-negative adults with no recent acute infections or vaccinations were recruited as donors.

This sequence was found in a man aged 18-30 years in good health. Sample: naive CD8+ T cells sorted from blood. The chain uses TRBV28 and TRBJ2-7; TRBD2 matches at 8 bases. The CDR3 sequence is CASSLVGGDYEQYF. CDR3 sequence (DNA): TGTGCCAGCAGTTTAGTCGGGGGGGACTACGAGCAGTACTTC.